Below, 10 T cell receptor beta chains from the same sample are listed, as sequenced in a study of T cell clonotyping in hematopoietic cell transplantation. TCRdb's table, derived via immunoSEQ multiplex PCR, lists solely in-frame clones and lacks some. The sample contains fewer than 70,000 clones, approximately 94% of which appear only once. The sequencing input was peripheral blood mononuclear cells. All receptors derive from a man in his forties or fifties in good health. Some clones in this sample may be carry-over from other donors' samples.

The chain carries TRBV28 and TRBJ1-5; possibly TRBD1 for D (5 bases). The CDR3 length is 15 residues. Germline values: CDR1 MDHEN, CDR2 SYDVKM. V was trimmed by 3 bases and J by 2 bases, leaving 11 bases between them. The CDR3 DNA reads TGTGCCAGCAGTTTCGGGACCCCACGCAATCAGCCCCAGCATTTT. Its translation is CASSFGTPRNQPQHF.

The chain employs TRBV14 and TRBJ2-7; 7 bases are a match to TRBD1. Unmatched junction bases numbered 2, after V lost 3 bases and J lost 3 bases. The CDR3 has 13 residues. Germline CDR1 and CDR2: SGHDN and FVKESK. This CDR3 reads CASSQTGNYEQYF. The CDR3 region has the DNA TGTGCCAGCAGCCAGACAGGGAACTACGAGCAGTACTTC.

The genes are TRBV2 and TRBJ1-5; 7 bases agree with TRBD1. The germline V gene encodes CDR1 SNHLY and CDR2 FYNNEI. V lost 4 bases to trimming and J lost 6 bases; unmatched junction nucleotides: 6. The CDR3 is made up of 14 amino acids. The CDR3 nucleotides read TGTGCCAGCAGTGGACAGGGTGGAAGTCAGCCCCAGCATTTT. Its translation: CASSGQGGSQPQHF.

The CDR3 DNA is TGTGCCAGCAGCTTAGGTGGGGGGGGTGAAAAACTGTTTTTT. Translated, it gives CASSLGGGGEKLFF. V usage is TRBV7-6 and J usage is TRBJ1-4; tentative D call: TRBD1 (5 bases). Deletions cut 1 base from V and 7 bases from J, with 10 bases between. This CDR3 is 14 amino acids long. Germline V gives CDR1 SGHVS, CDR2 FNYEAQ.

The V and J genes are TRBV10-3 and TRBJ2-7; no clear D. V lost 6 bases and J 2 bases, leaving 8 bases between the germline ends. The CDR3 is 12 residues long. CDR1 and CDR2 from the germline V gene are ENHRY and SYGVKD. The CDR3 is CAIRAATYEQYF. Written as DNA, the CDR3 is TGTGCCATCAGGGCAGCCACCTACGAGCAGTACTTC.

The genes are TRBV2 and TRBJ1-1; D ambiguous. The CDR3 contains 12 residues. Germline CDR1 and CDR2: SNHLY and FYNNEI. Trimming removed 6 bases at V and 3 bases at J, with 8 bases between. CDR3 nucleotides: TGTGCCAGCAGAAACGGGGACACTGAAGCTTTCTTT. It codes for CASRNGDTEAFF.

A word on this clone: Other nucleotide sequences in the sample specify the same CDR3. The V call is TRBV7-2, the J call TRBJ1-1; D remains ambiguous. Germline CDR1 SGHTA, CDR2 FQGNSA. The CDR3 loop spans 13 amino acids. The V and J ends lost 2 bases and 2 bases respectively, with 6 bases between them. In DNA, the CDR3 is TGTGCCAGCAGCTTAACAGTCAACACTGAAGCTTTCTTT. Its translation: CASSLTVNTEAFF.

This chain links TRBV4-1 with TRBJ2-6; maybe TRBD1 (6 bases). With 1 base removed from V and 4 bases from J, the gap between germline ends came to 14 bases. CDR1 and CDR2 (germline): MGHRA, YSYEKL. This CDR3 has 17 amino acids. The CDR3 loop reads CASSQGPQGSGANVLTF. The CDR3 bases are TGCGCCAGCAGCCAAGGTCCCCAGGGGAGCGGGGCCAACGTCCTGACTTTC.

The chain joins TRBV29-1 to TRBJ1-1; 7 bases align to TRBD1. The CDR3 has 18 amino acids. Looked up from germline, CDR1 is SQVTM and CDR2 is ANQGSEA. Trimming at V came to 4 bases and at J to 4 bases, leaving 21 bases not matched to a gene. The CDR3: CSVVLSTLGNRGGTEAFF. In nucleotides, the CDR3 is TGCAGCGTTGTTTTAAGTACGCTGGGAAACAGGGGAGGCACTGAAGCTTTCTTT.

This clone showed up just once. The V and J genes are TRBV7-2 and TRBJ1-5; D is ambiguous. The CDR3 contains 13 residues. The V end was cut by 1 base, the J end by 4 bases, with 5 bases between. The germline V gene encodes CDR1 SGHTA and CDR2 FQGNSA. CDR3 sequence: CASSLDINQPQHF. The CDR3 coding sequence is TGTGCCAGCAGCTTAGACATAAATCAGCCCCAGCATTTT.